This T cell receptor beta chain was captured in a study of PD-1 and CTLA-4 blockade in melanoma. CDR1 and CDR2 (germline): MDHEN, SYDVKM. The V end was cut by 5 bases, the J end by 1 base, with 17 bases between. The CDR3 is 16 amino acids. Method: immunoSEQ multiplex PCR; TCRdb's copy keeps in-frame clones and lacks some. The sample yields roughly 30,000 clones, approximately 90% seen once. The sequence derives from a human donor with melanoma. Source: CD8+ T cells from peripheral blood, taken from a patient given anti-PD-1 treatment. The V and J genes are TRBV28 and TRBJ1-1; D is uncertain. The CDR3 DNA reads as TGTGCCAGCAGTCCCTTTACCCTTGACAAGAACACTGAAGCTTTCTTT. It is translated as CASSPFTLDKNTEAFF.